Listed here are 6 T cell receptor beta chains from one sample, sequenced in a study of CD8 T cells in Susac syndrome. About 0.5 to 1 ug RNA was reverse transcribed with random hexamers. TCRdb reprocessed the immunoSEQ multiplex PCR reads via MiXCR and lists one record per CDR3 protein. The sample contains a few hundred thousand distinct CDR3 sequences, 95% of which appear only once. Input material: CD4+ T cells from PBMCs. These receptor sequences come from a human donor with multiple sclerosis.

The chain couples TRBV2 to TRBJ2-3; TRBD2 matches at 11 bases. J lost 1 base, V lost 5 bases, and 2 bases had no gene match. This CDR3 is 15 amino acids long. CDR1 is SNHLY and CDR2 is FYNNEI in the germline V gene. The CDR3 DNA follows: TGTGCCAGCAGTAAACTAGCGGGAGGCACAGATACGCAGTATTTT. Residues: CASSKLAGGTDTQYF.

V usage is TRBV3-1 and J usage is TRBJ1-2; no definite D call. In germline, CDR1 is LGHDT, CDR2 YNNKEL (reference sequence). The CDR3 runs 14 residues. With 0 bases removed from V and 4 bases from J, the gap between germline ends came to 9 bases. CDR3 sequence: CASSQDAAFYGYTF. Written as DNA, the CDR3 is TGTGCCAGCAGCCAAGATGCAGCGTTCTATGGCTACACCTTC.

The chain combines TRBV2 with TRBJ1-1, with D unclear. Per the germline V gene, CDR1 is SNHLY and CDR2 is FYNNEI. The CDR3 sequence is 15 residues long. The V gene lost 6 bases and the J gene lost 3 bases, with 17 bases spanning the gap. CDR3 in amino acids: CASSGFATQDTEAFF. CDR3 coding DNA: TGTGCCAGCAGCGGTTTCGCGACCCAGGACACTGAAGCTTTCTTT.

This rearrangement joins TRBV27 to TRBJ1-2, with D unclear. CDR1 and CDR2 (germline): MNHEY, SMNVEV (reference sequence). V was shortened by 0 bases and J by 8 bases, with 10 bases between the two germline ends. The CDR3 covers 13 residues. CDR3 region: CASSLSGVSGYTF. CDR3 coding DNA: TGTGCCAGCAGTTTATCCGGGGTTAGCGGCTACACCTTC.

The chain has TRBV20-1 and TRBJ2-7; 8 bases line up with TRBD1. Germline loops: CDR1 DFQATT, CDR2 SNEGSKA (reference sequence). The junction had 5 bases not matched to a gene; V was cut back by 7 bases and J by 0 bases. The CDR3 totals 13 residues. The CDR3 region is CSVTGQVSYEQYF. Here the CDR3 DNA reads TGCAGTGTTACGGGACAGGTCTCCTACGAGCAGTACTTC.

The chain joins TRBV3-1 to TRBJ1-6; D remains unclear. This CDR3 comprises 14 residues. The germline V gene has CDR1 LGHDT and CDR2 YNNKEL (reference sequence). Trimming took off 2 bases at V and 5 bases at J, with 7 bases between the two ends. This CDR3 is CASSQRPNNSPLHF. Written as DNA, the CDR3 is TGTGCCAGCAGCCAAAGACCGAATAATTCACCCCTCCACTTT.